The 25 T cell receptor beta chains below come from one sample, sequenced in a study of response to subunit inactivated influenza vaccine. TCRdb ran MiXCR on the RT-PCR reads and lists one entry per CDR3 protein. The sample holds 550,000 to 650,000 distinct CDR3 sequences; approximately 10% are singletons and the top ten take about a tenth. The sequencing here drew on PBMCs from blood, taken on the day of vaccination. The receptor set was obtained from a man between 45 and 60 years old who received an inactivated influenza vaccine.

This clonotype was detected a few times. The CDR3 loop reads CASSLVSPVSYEQYF. For the CDR3, the DNA is TGTGCCAGCAGCTTAGTTAGTCCGGTCTCCTACGAGCAGTACTTC. The chain links TRBV7-9 to TRBJ2-7; D not resolved. CDR3 length equals 15 residues. Trimming shortened V by 1 base and J by 0 bases, and 10 bases separated the two germline ends. Germline values: CDR1 SEHNR, CDR2 FQNEAQ (reference sequence).

This clonotype has a handful of counts. The rearrangement uses TRBV6-6 and TRBJ2-7; D possibly matches TRBD1 or TRBD2 (5 bases each). The CDR3 runs 12 residues. Germline V lookup: CDR1 MNHNY, CDR2 SVGAGI (reference sequence). Trimming left V 6 bases short and J 3 bases short, with 9 bases between. CDR3 amino acids: CASREGIYEQYF. In nucleotides, the CDR3 is TGTGCCAGCAGAGAGGGGATCTACGAGCAGTACTTC.

At least ten counts were recorded for this clonotype. This rearrangement joins TRBV5-1 to TRBJ2-5; possible D gene TRBD1, 6 bases. Germline V gene sequence: CDR1 SGHRS, CDR2 YFSETQ. The length of the CDR3 is 15 residues. Between the trimmed V and J ends, which lost 4 bases and 2 bases, there was a span of 15 bases. DNA for the CDR3: TGCGCCAGCAGCGACCCAACAGGGTCTCAAGAGACCCAGTACTTC. It specifies CASSDPTGSQETQYF. The full variable domain, its missing parts supplied by reference TRBV5-1 and TRBJ2-5, is KAGVTQTPRYLIKTRGQQVTLSCSPISGHRSVSWYQQTPGQGLQFLFEYFSETQRNKGNFPGRFSGRQFSNSRSEMNVSTLELGDSALYLCASSDPTGSQETQYFGPGTRLLVL.

V gene TRBV7-9 combines with J gene TRBJ1-1; D not certain. V was trimmed by 0 bases and J by 6 bases, leaving 5 bases between them. CDR3 length: 12 residues. Per the germline V gene, CDR1 is SEHNR and CDR2 is FQNEAQ (reference sequence). As DNA, the CDR3 is TGTGCCAGCAGCTTAGCAGAGCCTGAAGCTTTCTTT. Amino acids: CASSLAEPEAFF.

This chain joins TRBV28 and TRBJ2-1; the match to TRBD2 covers 9 bases. V shed 3 bases and J 6 bases; nucleotides not matched to a gene: 12. Looked up from germline, CDR1 is MDHEN and CDR2 is SYDVKM. The CDR3 has 17 residues. The CDR3 DNA reads as TGTGCCAGCAGTTTTCTTACGGGAGCGGGAGGTTCCAATGAGCAGTTCTTC. Translated: CASSFLTGAGGSNEQFF.

This clonotype occurred a few times. This chain connects TRBV28 to TRBJ2-3; D is possibly TRBD1 or TRBD2 (5 bases each). This CDR3 contains 15 residues. The germline V gene has CDR1 MDHEN and CDR2 SYDVKM. V was trimmed by 3 bases and J by 2 bases, leaving 12 bases between them. CDR3 residues: CASSLGDRNTDTQYF. The CDR3 DNA reads as TGTGCCAGCAGTTTGGGGGACCGTAACACAGATACGCAGTATTTT. Full variable domain (missing parts from reference TRBV28 and TRBJ2-3): DVKVTQSSRYLVKRTGEKVFLECVQDMDHENMFWYRQDPGLGLRLIYFSYDVKMKEKGDIPEGYSVSREKKERFSLILESASTNQTSMYLCASSLGDRNTDTQYFGPGTRLTVL.

This clonotype was seen a handful of times. The gene calls are TRBV5-1 and TRBJ2-1, with D perhaps matching TRBD1 or TRBD2 (5 bases each). The V gene lost 1 base and the J gene lost 6 bases, with 11 bases spanning the gap. Per germline, CDR1 SGHRS and CDR2 YFSETQ. This CDR3 is built from 14 residues. CDR3 loop: CASSLRAGGNEQFF. The CDR3 DNA is TGCGCCAGCAGCTTGAGGGCTGGGGGCAATGAGCAGTTCTTC.

This clonotype occurred a few times. The J gene is TRBJ2-5, the V gene TRBV12-3 or TRBV12-4, with a tentative D call TRBD2 (5 bases). CDR3 length: 14 residues. The ends were cut back, 5 bases at V and 4 bases at J, with 14 bases in the middle. CDR3 bases: TGTGCCAGCAGTCCTCCGGGATCCCGAGAGACCCAGTACTTC. This translates into CASSPPGSRETQYF.

The CDR3: CASGAGGRYEQYF. The CDR3 DNA is TGTGCCAGCGGAGCGGGAGGACGCTACGAGCAGTACTTC. J is TRBJ2-7 and V is TRBV27, with TRBD2 matching over 9 bases. Trimming at V came to 8 bases and at J to 3 bases, leaving 5 bases not matched to a gene. There are 13 residues in the CDR3. The germline CDR1 and CDR2 sequences are MNHEY and SMNVEV (reference sequence).

This clonotype was seen a handful of times. The V gene is TRBV20-1, the J gene TRBJ2-5; 10 bases are a match to TRBD2. The V gene's germline CDR1 is DFQATT and CDR2 SNEGSKA (reference sequence). CDR3 length: 14 amino acids. Trimming removed 3 bases from V and 1 base from J; junction bases left unmatched: 2. CDR3 nucleotides: TGCAGTGCTAGCCAGCGGGGGGGCCAAGAGACCCAGTACTTC. It translates to CSASQRGGQETQYF.

The chain couples TRBV25-1 to TRBJ2-1, with TRBD2 as a possible D gene (6 bases). The V and J ends lost 8 bases and 15 bases respectively, with 20 bases between them. CDR1 is MGHDK and CDR2 is SYGVNS in the germline V gene. CDR3 length equals 12 residues. Here the CDR3 reads CASSPGGTKGFF. As DNA, the CDR3 is TGTGCCAGCTCCCCCGGGGGTACCAAGGGGTTCTTC. The full variable domain, in which reference TRBV25-1 and TRBJ2-1 provide the parts outside the CDR3, is EADIYQTPRYLVIGTGKKITLECSQTMGHDKMYWYQQDPGMELHLIHYSYGVNSTEKGDLSSESTVSRIRTEHFPLTLESARPSHTSQYLCASSPGGTKGFFGPGTRLTVL.

The chain recombines TRBV6-2 or TRBV6-3 with TRBJ2-6; no firm D call. Trimming cost V 8 bases and J 3 bases, with 8 bases left between them. The V gene's germline CDR1 is MNHEY and CDR2 SVGEGT. The CDR3 covers 13 residues. The CDR3 DNA reads as TGTGCCAGCGGCTCGTTTGGGGCCAACGTCCTGACTTTC. The encoded protein is CASGSFGANVLTF.

This clonotype was found a few times. The chain carries TRBV12-3 or TRBV12-4 and TRBJ2-1, with D unclear. V lost 2 bases to trimming and J lost 0 bases, with 5 bases between them. The CDR3 has 14 amino acids. The CDR3 coding sequence is TGTGCCAGCAGTTTACTGGTCTCCTACAATGAGCAGTTCTTC. It codes for CASSLLVSYNEQFF.

A few counts support this clonotype. This rearrangement joins TRBV15 to TRBJ1-2, with D possibly TRBD1 on 6 matching bases. This CDR3 is built from 14 residues. CDR1 and CDR2 (germline): LNHNV, YYDKDF (reference sequence). Trimming took off 0 bases at V and 8 bases at J, with 13 bases between the two ends. The chain's CDR3 is CATSRDPGVRGYTF. In nucleotides, the CDR3 is TGTGCCACCAGCAGAGATCCAGGGGTCAGGGGCTACACCTTC.

Many counts were recorded for this clonotype. The chain couples TRBV9 to TRBJ2-7; 8 nucleotides match TRBD2. CDR3 length: 16 amino acids. Germline V CDR1 and CDR2: SGDLS, YYNGEE. After removal of 4 bases from V and 4 bases from J, the junction contained 13 bases not matched to a gene. The CDR3 DNA reads as TGTGCCAGCAGCTCAGGAGGCGGGACTAGTATTTACGAGCAGTACTTC. Translated, it gives CASSSGGGTSIYEQYF.

The V call is TRBV20-1, the J call TRBJ2-7; 8 nucleotides line up with TRBD2. The junction had 11 bases not matched to a gene; V was cut back by 6 bases and J by 1 base. Germline CDR1 is DFQATT and CDR2 is SNEGSKA (reference sequence). The CDR3 contains 15 residues. DNA of the CDR3: TGCAGTGCAGAGGATCTAGCGGGTCTATCCTACGAGCAGTACTTC. Its translation is CSAEDLAGLSYEQYF.

In its sample, this clonotype was seen many times. The chain has TRBV6-1 and TRBJ2-2, with 11 bases that match TRBD2. The CDR3 runs to 18 residues. V shed 5 bases, J shed 4 bases, and the junction held 12 bases outside the gene matches. CDR1 MNHNS and CDR2 SASEGT come from the germline V gene. The DNA of the CDR3 is TGTGCCAGCAGTACCCTAGCGGGGGGCGCCACGGGCACCGGGGAGCTGTTTTTT. It codes for CASSTLAGGATGTGELFF.

The chain uses TRBV11-2 and TRBJ2-3; D is perhaps TRBD1 (8 bases). The germline V and J ends were trimmed by 5 bases and 4 bases, with 19 bases remaining between them. The length of the CDR3 is 16 residues. Germline CDR1 SGHAT, CDR2 FQNNGV. The DNA for the CDR3 is TGTGCCAGCAGCCCATGGGGGGGACAGGAGGCAGATACGCAGTATTTT. Its protein product is CASSPWGGQEADTQYF.

This clonotype appeared many times. The chain couples TRBV29-1 to TRBJ2-3; a weak D match, TRBD2 (6 bases). CDR3 length: 13 amino acids. Germline CDR1 and CDR2: SQVTM and ANQGSEA. Deletions cut 7 bases from V and 6 bases from J, with 17 bases between. The CDR3 sequence: CSAESSARDTQYF. The DNA of the CDR3 is TGCAGCGCCGAATCTAGCGCGAGGGATACGCAGTATTTT.

In this sample, this clonotype turned up a few times. The chain has TRBV7-9 and TRBJ2-5; 8 bases match TRBD1. Per the germline V gene, CDR1 is SEHNR and CDR2 is FQNEAQ (reference sequence). The V and J ends lost 3 bases and 5 bases, in that order; junction bases with no gene match: 5. CDR3 length: 14 residues. CDR3 in DNA: TGTGCCAGCAGCTTCCCAGGGGGCAGGGAGACCCAGTACTTC. Translation: CASSFPGGRETQYF.

This clonotype has only a few counts. The V gene is TRBV25-1, the J gene TRBJ2-1; D may be TRBD2 (5 bases). The length of the CDR3 is 13 residues. CDR1 and CDR2 (germline): MGHDK, SYGVNS. The ends were cut back, 3 bases at V and 8 bases at J, with 11 bases in the middle. CDR3 nucleotide sequence: TGTGCCAGCAGTGATAGAGGGTTTGATGAGCAGTTCTTC. Its protein is CASSDRGFDEQFF.

J is TRBJ2-7 and V is TRBV5-5, with TRBD1 identical over 9 bases. The CDR3 loop spans 14 amino acids. Germline-derived CDR1 and CDR2 are SGHKS and YYEKEE (reference sequence). The V and J ends lost 3 bases and 3 bases, in that order; junction bases with no gene match: 4. CDR3 region: CASSCGTGSYEQYF. CDR3 sequence (DNA): TGTGCCAGCAGCTGCGGGACAGGGAGCTACGAGCAGTACTTC.

This clonotype was recorded at least ten times. J is TRBJ2-2 and V is TRBV20-1; TRBD2 agrees at 7 bases. Germline V gives CDR1 DFQATT, CDR2 SNEGSKA (reference sequence). This CDR3 contains 15 residues. The junction had 13 bases not matched to a gene; V was cut back by 5 bases and J by 7 bases. CDR3 DNA sequence: TGCAGTGCTGGGACCCCTGGGGGGGGTGGCGGGGAGCTGTTTTTT. It translates to CSAGTPGGGGGELFF.

This clonotype was seen more than once but under ten times. Written as DNA, the CDR3 is TGCAGTGCTGCCCGGACTATGAATGAGCAGTTCTTC. Its translation is CSAARTMNEQFF. The V gene is TRBV20-1, the J gene TRBJ2-1; a weak D match, TRBD2 (6 bases). V dropped 5 bases and J dropped 7 bases, with 12 bases sitting between them. From germline, CDR1 is DFQATT and CDR2 SNEGSKA (reference sequence). The CDR3 has 12 residues.

There are a few counts of this clonotype. The rearrangement uses TRBV14 and TRBJ2-6; TRBD2 matches at 10 bases. V was pared by 1 base and J by 12 bases, with 6 bases of the junction left unmatched. This CDR3 has 15 residues. Per the germline V gene, CDR1 is SGHDN and CDR2 is FVKESK. CDR3 sequence: CASSQGIAGGRVLTF. CDR3 DNA sequence: TGTGCCAGCAGCCAAGGGATAGCGGGAGGCCGCGTCCTGACTTTC.